The 18 T cell receptor beta chains presented below share a single source sample, sequenced in a study of blood T cell repertoires in COVID-19. Profiled with immunoSEQ multiplex PCR; TCRdb holds only in-frame clones, not every one. This sample has about 180,000 clones, with around 88% found just once. Sequenced sample: peripheral blood. These receptors originate from a woman aged 25 to 39 with acute or convalescent COVID-19.

This clone was detected only once. V and J are TRBV19 and TRBJ2-5, with 12 positions matching TRBD2. This CDR3 has 14 amino acids. The V gene end was trimmed by 9 bases and the J gene end by 5 bases; junction bases not matched to a gene: 7. Germline lookup yields CDR1 LNHDA and CDR2 SQIVND (reference sequence). The CDR3 bases are TGTGCCAGCCGCTCCGGGACTAGCGGGGAGACCCAGTACTTC. Protein product: CASRSGTSGETQYF.

This clone has just a few counts. V and J are TRBV5-5 and TRBJ1-3; D perhaps matches TRBD1 (5 bases). V was trimmed by 4 bases and J by 2 bases, leaving 10 bases between them. Germline loops: CDR1 SGHKS, CDR2 YYEKEE (reference sequence). The CDR3 runs to 14 residues. The CDR3, as DNA: TGTGCCAGCAGCCCTGGACACACTGGAAACACCATATATTTT. It specifies CASSPGHTGNTIYF. Filled out from reference TRBV5-5 and TRBJ1-3, the complete variable domain reads DAGVTQSPTHLIKTRGQQVTLRCSPISGHKSVSWYQQVLGQGPQFIFQYYEKEERGRGNFPDRFSARQFPNYSSELNVNALLLGDSALYLCASSPGHTGNTIYFGEGSWLTVV.

The chain uses TRBV28 and TRBJ1-1; D is unclear. CDR1 and CDR2 (germline): MDHEN, SYDVKM. CDR3 length: 13 amino acids. Trimming left V 2 bases short and J 6 bases short, with 10 bases between. DNA of the CDR3: TGTGCCAGCAGTTTACCGCTAACCCCTGAAGCTTTCTTT. It is translated as CASSLPLTPEAFF. Combining the CDR3 with reference TRBV28 and TRBJ1-1 gives the whole variable domain DVKVTQSSRYLVKRTGEKVFLECVQDMDHENMFWYRQDPGLGLRLIYFSYDVKMKEKGDIPEGYSVSREKKERFSLILESASTNQTSMYLCASSLPLTPEAFFGQGTRLTVV.

This clone was seen just once. The chain is built from TRBV5-1 and TRBJ2-5, with 9 bases identical to TRBD2. V shed 2 bases and J 6 bases; nucleotides not matched to a gene: 5. Germline lookup yields CDR1 SGHRS and CDR2 YFSETQ. This CDR3 is built from 14 residues. The CDR3: CASSLGTSSQTQYF. The DNA for the CDR3 is TGCGCCAGCAGCTTAGGGACTAGCTCACAGACCCAGTACTTC.

The chain recombines TRBV2 with TRBJ2-3; 8 bases agree with TRBD2. Trimming removed 7 bases from V and 4 bases from J; junction bases left unmatched: 13. CDR3 length: 16 residues. Germline CDR1 SNHLY, CDR2 FYNNEI. The DNA for the CDR3 is TGTGCCAGCATCAGCGGGACTAGGGGCCTAGCAGATACGCAGTATTTT. It codes for CASISGTRGLADTQYF.

This clone was seen more than once but under ten times. This chain links TRBV6-6 with TRBJ2-1, with TRBD2 matching 8 bases. CDR3 length: 15 amino acids. Germline V gene sequence: CDR1 MNHNY, CDR2 SVGAGI (reference sequence). Unmatched junction bases numbered 13, after V lost 8 bases and J lost 7 bases. CDR3 sequence reads: CASLGREVTLNEQFF. The CDR3 DNA follows: TGTGCCAGCTTAGGGCGGGAGGTGACCCTAAATGAGCAGTTCTTC.

The V gene is TRBV14, the J gene TRBJ2-1; 7 bases fit TRBD2. The V segment lost 4 bases and the J segment 9 bases; nucleotides outside the gene matches: 6. The CDR3 is made up of 13 amino acids. Germline values: CDR1 SGHDN, CDR2 FVKESK. The CDR3, as DNA: TGTGCCAGCAGCCGGGGGACTACCACTGAGCAGTTCTTC. Protein: CASSRGTTTEQFF.

This sequence joins TRBV28 and TRBJ2-5; possibly TRBD2 for D (5 bases). V gave up 7 bases and J gave up 2 bases, with 17 bases separating them. The CDR3 consists of 15 residues. Germline CDR1 and CDR2: MDHEN and SYDVKM. The CDR3 sequence: CASTSRESGQETQYF. CDR3 nucleotide sequence: TGTGCCAGCACCTCTAGGGAATCGGGGCAAGAGACCCAGTACTTC.

The chain has TRBV28 and TRBJ1-1, with D unresolved. Germline-derived CDR1 and CDR2 are MDHEN and SYDVKM. This CDR3 region has 14 residues. V shed 4 bases and J shed 4 bases, with 13 bases lying between them. CDR3 in amino acids: CASSSPSQATEAFF. For the CDR3, the DNA is TGTGCCAGCAGTTCGCCCTCCCAGGCCACTGAAGCTTTCTTT.

This chain links TRBV18 with TRBJ2-1; D gene uncertain. The CDR3 is 13 residues long. The V gene's germline CDR1 is KGHSH and CDR2 LQKENI. Trimming removed 8 bases from V and 5 bases from J, with 13 bases in between. The CDR3 spells CASRSLPHNEQFF. CDR3 DNA: TGTGCCAGCAGGAGTCTCCCACACAATGAGCAGTTCTTC.

This clone was seen only once. The genes are TRBV25-1 and TRBJ2-3; D call uncertain. CDR1 MGHDK and CDR2 SYGVNS come from the germline V gene. There are 12 residues in the CDR3. V was pared by 3 bases and J by 4 bases, with 5 bases between. DNA for the CDR3: TGTGCCAGCAGTGATCGCGCAGATACGCAGTATTTT. It is translated as CASSDRADTQYF.

The J gene is TRBJ2-5, the V gene TRBV11-2, with 7 bases matching TRBD1. Unmatched junction bases numbered 3, after V lost 6 bases and J lost 2 bases. The CDR3 is 13 amino acids. CDR1 SGHAT and CDR2 FQNNGV come from the germline V gene. DNA for the CDR3: TGTGCCAGCAGTCAGGGACAGCAAGAGACCCAGTACTTC. Amino acids: CASSQGQQETQYF.

Only a few counts were recorded for this clone. V usage is TRBV14 and J usage is TRBJ2-3; D ambiguous. Trimming took off 5 bases at V and 7 bases at J, with 13 bases between the two ends. The germline V gene has CDR1 SGHDN and CDR2 FVKESK. CDR3 length equals 13 residues. The DNA of the CDR3 is TGTGCCAGCAGCGATTTGACTGTAAATACGCAGTATTTT. Residues: CASSDLTVNTQYF. Filled out from reference TRBV14 and TRBJ2-3, the complete variable domain reads EAGVTQFPSHSVIEKGQTVTLRCDPISGHDNLYWYRRVMGKEIKFLLHFVKESKQDESGMPNNRFLAERTGGTYSTLKVQPAELEDSGVYFCASSDLTVNTQYFGPGTRLTVL.

The genes are TRBV6-4 and TRBJ2-1, with 13 bases identical to TRBD2. The V and J ends lost 6 bases and 7 bases, in that order; junction bases with no gene match: 12. CDR3 size: 17 residues. The germline gives CDR1 MRHNA, CDR2 SNTAGT. The CDR3 DNA reads as TGTGCCAGCAGGGCAGGACTAGCGGGAGTCCCCAATAATGAGCAGTTCTTC. Amino acids: CASRAGLAGVPNNEQFF.

The rearrangement uses TRBV28 and TRBJ2-5, with a weak D call TRBD1 (6 bases). The CDR3 has 13 residues. Trimming left V 5 bases short and J 5 bases short, with 12 bases between. Germline lookup yields CDR1 MDHEN and CDR2 SYDVKM. For the CDR3, the DNA is TGTGCCAGCAGTCAGACAGGTGGGGAGACCCAGTACTTC. Encoded protein: CASSQTGGETQYF.

The genes are TRBV7-2 and TRBJ1-4, with TRBD1 as a possible D gene (6 bases). In germline, CDR1 is SGHTA, CDR2 FQGNSA. This CDR3 region has 14 residues. Trimming removed 1 base at V and 8 bases at J, with 11 bases between. Here the CDR3 reads CASSLGGQGEKLFF. The CDR3 nucleotides are TGTGCCAGCAGCTTAGGGGGACAAGGGGAAAAACTGTTTTTT.

V gene TRBV3-1 (or the pseudogene TRBV3-2) combines with J gene TRBJ2-7; no clear D. Germline loops: CDR1 LGHDT, CDR2 YNNKEL (reference sequence). CDR3 size: 14 residues. Trimming pared 9 bases from V and 0 bases from J, leaving 15 bases between. CDR3 sequence: CASSRGTSSYEQYF. The CDR3 DNA reads as TGTGCCAGTTCAAGAGGAACCAGCTCCTACGAGCAGTACTTC.

This chain links TRBV28 with TRBJ1-1; D is undetermined. The CDR3 consists of 13 residues. Trimming removed 6 bases from V and 0 bases from J, with 8 bases in between. Germline V CDR1 and CDR2: MDHEN, SYDVKM. CDR3 sequence: CASRTEMNTEAFF. As DNA, the CDR3 is TGTGCCAGCAGAACCGAGATGAACACTGAAGCTTTCTTT.